One and the same sample provided the 20 T cell receptor beta chains below, sequenced in a study of low-dose radiotherapy and immunotherapy resistance in tumors. Alpha- and beta-chain coverage of first-strand cDNA came from TRAV- and TRBV-specific primers. For amplifying TCRs, the PCR ran for around 20 cycles with Phusion, which was used together with a constant-region primer and the adapter on the V primers. A single record per CDR3 protein comes from TCRdb applying MiXCR to the reads. The sample lists about 84,000 distinct CDR3 sequences; less than 20% were seen once. Noted time point: after trial treatment. Indicated treatment: LDRT plus nivolumab, ipilimumab, low-dose cyclophosphamide and aspirin (RACIN trial). The sequencing used PBMCs, collected after low-dose radiotherapy plus immunotherapy. These receptors all stem from a male donor with prostate cancer.

This clonotype was recorded many times. The rearrangement joins TRBV4-3 to TRBJ1-1; perhaps TRBD1 as D (5 bases). V dropped 4 bases and J dropped 6 bases, with 9 bases sitting between them. The CDR3 consists of 12 residues. Looked up from germline, CDR1 is LGHNA and CDR2 is YSLEER. The CDR3 DNA follows: TGCGCCAGCAGCCGGGGGTCCGCTGAAGCTTTCTTT. It specifies CASSRGSAEAFF.

Comments on this clonotype: This is likely an artifact of a read error, given a far larger clone one base away. The rearrangement links TRBV27 to TRBJ2-7, with 7 bases identical to TRBD2. This CDR3 has 14 residues. The V gene's germline CDR1 is MNHEY and CDR2 SMNVEV (reference sequence). The CDR3, as DNA: TGTGCCAGCAGGCTAAGCGGGGACTCCTACGAGCTGTACTTC. Its protein product is CASRLSGDSYELYF.

The sample holds many counts of this clonotype. The chain joins TRBV29-1 to TRBJ2-7, with 8 positions matching TRBD1. Germline lookup yields CDR1 SQVTM and CDR2 ANQGSEA. CDR3 length equals 13 residues. V lost 7 bases, J lost 3 bases, and 8 bases stayed unmatched. The CDR3, as DNA: TGCAGCGCCTCGGACAGGGCTCTCTACGAGCAGTACTTC. It yields the protein CSASDRALYEQYF.

The chain couples TRBV20-1 to TRBJ1-1, with unresolved D. The CDR3 is 14 amino acids. Germline V CDR1 and CDR2: DFQATT, SNEGSKA (reference sequence). Between the trimmed V and J ends, which lost 3 bases and 8 bases, there was a span of 19 bases. CDR3 protein: CSASSGRRLNEAFF. Written as DNA, the CDR3 is TGCAGTGCTAGCTCCGGCCGGCGGTTGAACGAAGCTTTCTTT.

This clonotype has more than one count but fewer than ten. A read error is the likely source, as a far larger clone sits one nucleotide away. The rearrangement links TRBV6-8 to TRBJ2-7; 11 bases are a match to TRBD2. Per germline, CDR1 MNHGY and CDR2 SAAAGT. Trimming removed 0 bases from V and 0 bases from J; junction bases left unmatched: 4. This CDR3 is 17 amino acids long. The CDR3 loop reads CASSYSLGLADSYEQYF. The CDR3 bases are TGTGCCAGCAGTTACTCGTTGGGACTAGCGGACTCCTACGAGCAGTACTTC.

This clonotype was counted many times. The chain has TRBV24-1 and TRBJ2-3, with 9 positions matching TRBD1. Losses at the gene ends were 9 bases for V and 3 bases for J; bases not matched to a gene: 9. Germline CDR1 reads KGHDR; CDR2 reads SFDVKD. This CDR3 contains 15 residues. CDR3 sequence (DNA): TGTGCCACCGGACACCGGGACAGGGTTACAGATACGCAGTATTTT. Encoded protein: CATGHRDRVTDTQYF.

The CDR3 loop is CASSKEESGSSADTQYF. As DNA, the CDR3 is TGTGCCAGCAGCAAAGAGGAGAGCGGGAGTAGTGCAGATACGCAGTATTTT. V gene TRBV21-1 combines with J gene TRBJ2-3; TRBD2 is taken as the D call from the table, unchecked against the DNA. TRBV21-1 constitutes a pseudogene. The CDR3 sequence is 17 residues long.

Ten or more counts support this clonotype. The chain couples TRBV21-1 to TRBJ2-5; TRBD1, as called in the table, went unchecked against the DNA. TRBV21-1 has pseudogene status. The CDR3 covers 17 residues. This CDR3 is CASSAWTGRGQQETQYF. CDR3 DNA sequence: TGTGCCAGCAGCGCCTGGACAGGGAGGGGCCAGCAAGAGACCCAGTACTTC.

This clonotype was counted at least ten times. V usage is TRBV28 and J usage is TRBJ2-7; TRBD1 might be the D (5 bases). The germline V and J ends were trimmed by 4 bases and 3 bases, with 13 bases remaining between them. Germline V CDR1 and CDR2: MDHEN, SYDVKM. The CDR3 extends over 14 amino acids. The CDR3 nucleotides are TGTGCCAGCAGTTCCAAGGGGTTCTACTACGAGCAGTACTTC. Translating gives CASSSKGFYYEQYF.

A remark on this clonotype: This sequence may be a read error, since a much larger clone differs from it by one base. The chain has TRBV12-3 or TRBV12-4 and TRBJ2-1; 10 bases align to TRBD1. The CDR3 has 14 residues. V lost 5 bases, J lost 10 bases, and 8 bases stayed unmatched. The CDR3 here is CASSRTGGTYEQFF. In nucleotides, the CDR3 is TGTGCCAGCAGTCGGACAGGGGGGACCTACGAGCAGTTCTTC.

V is TRBV23-1 and J is TRBJ1-1, with D unresolved. TRBV23-1 is marked as an open reading frame, function uncertain. The CDR3 totals 14 residues. Trimming took off 4 bases at V and 0 bases at J, with 9 bases between the two ends. CDR3 DNA: TGCGCCAGCAGTCCTATGACGGTGAACACTGAAGCTTTCTTT. Protein: CASSPMTVNTEAFF.

Ten or more counts support this clonotype. This sequence joins TRBV10-3 and TRBJ2-3, with 9 bases fitting TRBD2. V trimming: 5 bases; J trimming: 0 bases; junction bases outside the gene matches: 3. The germline CDR1 and CDR2 sequences are ENHRY and SYGVKD. CDR3 length: 15 residues. In nucleotides, the CDR3 is TGTGCCATCAGTTTAGCGGGAGCGAGCACAGATACGCAGTATTTT. It specifies CAISLAGASTDTQYF.

This clonotype came up many times. The chain links TRBV6-2 or TRBV6-3 to TRBJ2-1, with 13 bases fitting TRBD2. The CDR3 extends over 17 amino acids. In germline, CDR1 is MNHEY, CDR2 SVGEGT. The V and J ends lost 0 bases and 8 bases, in that order; junction bases with no gene match: 7. CDR3 loop: CASSYSWTSGRLYEQFF. CDR3 coding DNA: TGTGCCAGCAGTTACTCTTGGACTAGCGGGAGACTCTATGAGCAGTTCTTC.

This clonotype was found many times. The chain recombines TRBV10-3 with TRBJ2-5; 7 nucleotides align to TRBD1. In germline, CDR1 is ENHRY, CDR2 SYGVKD. J gave up 5 bases and V 8 bases, and 5 bases lay outside the gene matches. This CDR3 comprises 12 residues. The CDR3 sequence is CAIGTGDETQYF. The CDR3 DNA is TGTGCCATCGGAACAGGGGATGAGACCCAGTACTTC.

This clonotype was found many times. The genes are TRBV18 and TRBJ1-1; a possible D gene is TRBD1 (6 bases). V was cut by 3 bases and J by 6 bases, with 20 bases left in between. The CDR3 extends over 16 amino acids. In germline, CDR1 is KGHSH, CDR2 LQKENI. CDR3 amino acids: CASSPLSGGMNSEAFF. CDR3 DNA: TGTGCCAGCTCACCCCTCTCCGGGGGCATGAATTCTGAAGCTTTCTTT. The full variable domain, in which reference TRBV18 and TRBJ1-1 provide the parts outside the CDR3, is NAGVMQNPRHLVRRRGQEARLRCSPMKGHSHVYWYRQLPEEGLKFMVYLQKENIIDESGMPKERFSAEFPKEGPSILRIQQVVRGDSAAYFCASSPLSGGMNSEAFFGQGTRLTVV.

This clonotype has ten or more counts. The chain uses TRBV4-2 and TRBJ1-1; D is uncertain. The CDR3 sequence is 14 residues long. V dropped 1 base and J dropped 7 bases, with 13 bases sitting between them. In germline, CDR1 is LGHNA, CDR2 YNFKEQ. This CDR3 is CASSQGTSANEAFF. CDR3 bases: TGTGCCAGCAGCCAAGGTACGTCTGCAAATGAAGCTTTCTTT.

Only a few counts were recorded for this clonotype. The chain is built from TRBV7-2 and TRBJ2-1, with D possibly being TRBD1 or TRBD2 (5 bases each). Trimming left V 3 bases short and J 10 bases short, with 22 bases between. This CDR3 comprises 16 residues. Germline CDR1 is SGHTA and CDR2 is FQGNSA. The CDR3 DNA reads TGTGCCAGCAGCTTCTTAAGTGGGGGTGGGGGTCGGGAGCAGTTCTTC. This sequence encodes CASSFLSGGGGREQFF.

This clonotype has ten or more counts. The chain carries TRBV5-4 and TRBJ2-1, with unresolved D. V lost 4 bases to trimming and J lost 1 base, with 12 bases between them. This CDR3 comprises 15 residues. Germline CDR1 SGHNT, CDR2 YYREEE (reference sequence). CDR3 sequence: CASSLGMGSYNEQFF. Here the CDR3 DNA reads TGTGCCAGCAGCCTTGGTATGGGATCCTACAATGAGCAGTTCTTC. The complete variable domain, with remaining parts taken from reference TRBV5-4 and TRBJ2-1, reads ETGVTQSPTHLIKTRGQQVTLRCSSQSGHNTVSWYQQALGQGPQFIFQYYREEENGRGNFPPRFSGLQFPNYSSELNVNALELDDSALYLCASSLGMGSYNEQFFGPGTRLTVL.

This clonotype occurred many times. The rearrangement links TRBV11-3 to TRBJ2-7, with D tentatively TRBD1 (6 bases). This CDR3 contains 13 residues. The V gene lost 4 bases and the J gene lost 1 base, with 8 bases spanning the gap. Germline V gene lookup returns CDR1 SGHNT and CDR2 YENEEA. CDR3 sequence: CASSYTGSYEQYF. The CDR3 DNA reads TGTGCCAGCAGCTATACAGGGTCCTACGAGCAGTACTTC.

Concerning this clonotype: This likely stems from a read error, as it lies one base from a far larger clone. The V gene is TRBV6-8, the J gene TRBJ2-7; TRBD2 is a possible D gene (5 bases). The CDR3 totals 14 residues. The ends were cut back, 11 bases at V and 1 base at J, with 18 bases in the middle. Germline V gene lookup returns CDR1 MNHGY and CDR2 SAAAGT. The CDR3 bases are TGTGCCGTGAACGGCGGGCTAGCATCCTACGAGCAGTACTTC. Amino acid sequence: CAVNGGLASYEQYF.